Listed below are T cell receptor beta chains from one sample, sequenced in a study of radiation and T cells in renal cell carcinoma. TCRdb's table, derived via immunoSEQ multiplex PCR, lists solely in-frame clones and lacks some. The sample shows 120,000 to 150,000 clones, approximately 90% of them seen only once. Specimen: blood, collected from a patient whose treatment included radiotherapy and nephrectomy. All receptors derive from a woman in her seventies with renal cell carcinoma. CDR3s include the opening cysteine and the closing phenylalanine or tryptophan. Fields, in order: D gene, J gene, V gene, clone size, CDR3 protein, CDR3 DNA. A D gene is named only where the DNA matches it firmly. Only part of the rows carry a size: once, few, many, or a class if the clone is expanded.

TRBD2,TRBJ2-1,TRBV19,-,CASSTSGGGLMWNEQFF,TGTGCCAGTAGTACGAGCGGGGGGGGCCTCATGTGGAATGAGCAGTTCTTC
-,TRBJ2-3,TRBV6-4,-,CASSDVGGWSTQYF,TGTGCCAGCAGTGACGTCGGCGGGTGGTCTACGCAGTATTTT
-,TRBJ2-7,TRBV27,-,CASRRQVGVDEQYF,TGTGCCAGCAGAAGACAGGTCGGAGTCGACGAGCAGTACTTC
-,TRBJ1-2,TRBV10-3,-,CAISAQSYGYTF,TGTGCCATCAGTGCACAAAGTTATGGCTACACCTTC
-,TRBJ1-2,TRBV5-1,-,CASSLAGGGYTF,TGCGCCAGCAGCTTGGCTGGGGGTGGCTACACCTTC
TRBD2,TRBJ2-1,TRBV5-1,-,CASSQIAGSSYNEQFF,TGCGCCAGCAGCCAGATAGCGGGGTCCTCCTACAATGAGCAGTTCTTC
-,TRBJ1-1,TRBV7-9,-,CASSLQGRNAEAFF,TGTGCCAGCAGCTTACAGGGGAGGAACGCTGAAGCTTTCTTT
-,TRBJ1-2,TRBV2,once,CASSELKSYGYTF,TGTGCCAGCAGTGAACTGAAGTCCTATGGCTACACCTTC
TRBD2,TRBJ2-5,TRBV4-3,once,CASSHGLAGRQETQYF,TGCGCCAGCAGCCACGGACTAGCGGGGCGACAAGAGACCCAGTACTTC
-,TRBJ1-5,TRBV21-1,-,CASSRVDRGRGNQPQHF,TGTGCCAGCAGCAGAGTAGACAGGGGGCGAGGCAATCAGCCCCAGCATTTT
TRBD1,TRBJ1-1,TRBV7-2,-,CASSLATGGVAFF,TGTGCCAGCAGCTTAGCGACAGGGGGGGTAGCTTTCTTT
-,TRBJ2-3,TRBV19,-,CASSPRPTDTQYF,TGTGCCAGTAGCCCCCGCCCCACAGATACGCAGTATTTT
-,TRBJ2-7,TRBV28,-,CASLQGSSYEQYF,TGTGCCAGCCTTCAGGGATCGTCCTACGAGCAGTACTTC
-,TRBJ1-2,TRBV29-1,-,CSAGHVNYGYTF,TGCAGCGCCGGACACGTTAACTATGGCTACACCTTC
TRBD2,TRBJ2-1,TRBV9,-,CASSELAGDYNEQFF,TGTGCCAGCAGCGAACTAGCGGGGGACTACAATGAGCAGTTCTTC
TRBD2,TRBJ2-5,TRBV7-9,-,CASSPLAGGYQETQYF,TGTGCCAGCAGCCCCCTAGCGGGGGGGTACCAAGAGACCCAGTACTTC
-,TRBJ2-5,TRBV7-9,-,CASSLAGETQYF,TGTGCCAGCAGCTTAGCGGGCGAGACCCAGTACTTC
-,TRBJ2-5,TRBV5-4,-,CASSDKKLGGETQYF,TGTGCCAGCAGCGATAAGAAGTTAGGTGGCGAGACCCAGTACTTC
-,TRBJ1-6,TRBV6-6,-,CASITKGVGNSPLHF,TGTGCCAGCATTACTAAGGGTGTAGGTAATTCACCCCTCCACTTT
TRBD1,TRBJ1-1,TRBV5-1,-,CASSWGDRRNTEAFF,TGCGCCAGCAGCTGGGGGGACAGGCGGAACACTGAAGCTTTCTTT
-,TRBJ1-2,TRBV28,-,CASSLTWGQDGYTF,TGTGCCAGCAGTTTAACCTGGGGGCAGGATGGCTACACCTTC
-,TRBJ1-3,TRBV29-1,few,CSVLWGGNTIYF,TGCAGCGTTCTCTGGGGTGGAAACACCATATATTTT
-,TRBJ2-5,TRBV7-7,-,CASSLVVHETQYF,TGTGCTAGCAGCTTAGTGGTGCATGAGACCCAGTACTTC
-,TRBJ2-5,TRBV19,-,CASSQGVSRETQYF,TGTGCCAGTAGTCAGGGCGTTAGCAGGGAGACCCAGTACTTC
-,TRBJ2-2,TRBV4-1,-,CASSQVDMYTGELFF,TGCGCCAGCAGCCAAGTGGATATGTACACCGGGGAGCTGTTTTTT
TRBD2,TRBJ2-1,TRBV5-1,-,CASNIAGGPYNEQFF,TGCGCCAGCAATATAGCGGGGGGGCCTTACAATGAGCAGTTCTTC
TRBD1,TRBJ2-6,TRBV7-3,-,CASRPTGTGANVLTF,TGTGCCAGCAGACCGACAGGGACCGGGGCCAACGTCCTGACTTTC
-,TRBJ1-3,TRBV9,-,CASSGGPGNTIYF,TGTGCCAGCTCCGGGGGCCCCGGAAACACCATATATTTT
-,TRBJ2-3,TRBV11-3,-,CASSRSDTQYF,TGTGCCAGCAGTAGAAGTGATACGCAGTATTTT
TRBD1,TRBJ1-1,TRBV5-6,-,CASSPRQGAINTEAFF,TGTGCCAGCAGCCCCAGACAGGGGGCGATAAACACTGAAGCTTTCTTT
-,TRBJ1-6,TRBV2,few,CASTGGRSYNSPLHF,TGTGCCAGCACTGGAGGGCGCTCCTATAATTCACCCCTCCACTTT
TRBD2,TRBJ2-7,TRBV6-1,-,CASSSLAGGSYEQYF,TGTGCCAGCAGTTCCCTAGCGGGGGGCTCCTACGAGCAGTACTTC
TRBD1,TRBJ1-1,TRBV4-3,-,CASSQVAGGEFEAFF,TGCGCCAGCAGCCAAGTAGCAGGGGGGGAATTCGAAGCTTTCTTT
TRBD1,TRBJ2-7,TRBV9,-,CASSVFDRGSYEQYF,TGTGCCAGCAGCGTCTTCGACAGGGGCTCCTACGAGCAGTACTTC
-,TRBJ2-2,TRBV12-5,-,CASGFGSVIAEPNTGELFF,TGTGCTAGTGGTTTTGGTAGCGTCATAGCGGAGCCGAACACCGGGGAGCTGTTTTTT
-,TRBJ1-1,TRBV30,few,CAWSVFRGTEAFF,TGTGCCTGGAGTGTTTTCCGGGGCACTGAAGCTTTCTTT
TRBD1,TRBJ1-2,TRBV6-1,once,CASSLDRLDYGYTF,TGTGCCAGCAGTTTGGACAGGTTAGACTATGGCTACACCTTC
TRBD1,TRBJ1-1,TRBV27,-,CASSKRTGGTEAFF,TGTGCCAGCAGTAAAAGGACAGGGGGAACTGAAGCTTTCTTT
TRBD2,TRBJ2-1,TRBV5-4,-,CASSTGTSGGAYEQFF,TGTGCCAGCAGCACAGGGACTAGCGGGGGGGCCTATGAGCAGTTCTTC
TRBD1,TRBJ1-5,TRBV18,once,CASSPGPAGGGQPQHF,TGTGCCAGCTCACCAGGGCCAGCAGGGGGGGGTCAGCCCCAGCATTTT
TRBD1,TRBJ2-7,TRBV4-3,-,CASSQDRGTGLYEQYF,TGCGCCAGCAGCCAAGATCGGGGGACAGGACTCTACGAGCAGTACTTC
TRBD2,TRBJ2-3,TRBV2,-,CASSPSGGASYTQYF,TGTGCCAGCAGCCCGAGCGGGGGGGCCTCATATACGCAGTATTTT
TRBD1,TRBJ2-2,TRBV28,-,CASSRGTGNTGELFF,TGTGCCAGCAGTCGGGGGACAGGTAACACCGGGGAGCTGTTTTTT
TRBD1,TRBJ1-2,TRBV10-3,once,CAISDTPGQGNYGYTF,TGTGCCATCAGTGACACTCCGGGACAGGGGAACTATGGCTACACCTTC
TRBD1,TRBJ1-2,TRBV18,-,CASSPPTGSYTF,TGTGCCAGCTCACCACCGACAGGGTCATACACCTTC
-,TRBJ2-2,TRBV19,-,CASRPGPRRTGELFF,TGTGCCAGTAGACCGGGGCCCAGAAGAACCGGGGAGCTGTTTTTT
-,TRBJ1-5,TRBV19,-,CASSIGGAGDQPQHF,TGTGCCAGTAGTATAGGGGGGGCGGGGGATCAGCCCCAGCATTTT
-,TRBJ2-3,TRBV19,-,CASSTVFSTDTQYF,TGTGCCAGTAGTACCGTGTTTAGCACAGATACGCAGTATTTT
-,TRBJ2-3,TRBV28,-,CASSLAISTDTQYF,TGTGCCAGCAGTTTGGCGATTAGCACAGATACGCAGTATTTT
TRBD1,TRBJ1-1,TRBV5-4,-,CASSGGAAMNTEAFF,TGTGCCAGCTCAGGGGGCGCGGCCATGAACACTGAAGCTTTCTTT
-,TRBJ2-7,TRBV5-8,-,CASSSGRAYEQYF,TGTGCCAGCAGCTCGGGCAGGGCCTACGAGCAGTACTTC
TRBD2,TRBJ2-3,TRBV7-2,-,CASSGGTSGTSRDTQYF,TGTGCCAGCAGCGGCGGGACTAGCGGGACCTCCCGGGATACGCAGTATTTT
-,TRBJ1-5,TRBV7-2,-,CASSLVKDQPQHF,TGTGCCAGCAGCTTAGTTAAGGATCAGCCCCAGCATTTT
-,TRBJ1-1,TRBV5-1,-,CASSSNPENTEAFF,TGCGCCAGCAGCTCAAACCCGGAGAACACTGAAGCTTTCTTT
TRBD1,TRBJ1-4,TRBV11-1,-,CASSGGQGSEKLFF,TGTGCCAGCAGCGGGGGACAGGGGAGTGAAAAACTGTTTTTT
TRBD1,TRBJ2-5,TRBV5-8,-,CASSLPPGTGYIQETQYF,TGTGCCAGCAGCTTACCCCCCGGGACAGGGTATATACAAGAGACCCAGTACTTC
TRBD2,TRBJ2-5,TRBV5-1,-,CASSLVSSGEGTQYF,TGCGCCAGCAGCTTGGTGTCTAGCGGGGAAGGGACCCAGTACTTC
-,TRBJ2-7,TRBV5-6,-,CASSWGRLYEQYF,TGTGCCAGCAGCTGGGGGCGGTTATACGAGCAGTACTTC
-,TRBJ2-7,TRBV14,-,CASSQEGYYEQYF,TGTGCCAGCAGCCAAGAAGGCTACTACGAGCAGTACTTC
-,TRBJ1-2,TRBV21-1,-,CASSKSPFRTDFDYGYTF,TGTGCCAGCAGCAAAAGCCCATTTCGGACAGATTTTGACTATGGCTACACCTTC